This T cell receptor beta chain was recorded in a study of cytomegalovirus exposure and HLA in healthy donors. Background on the study: Early released data comprised about 90 million unique TCRs from HLA-typed donors. Findings and limits, study-wide: An analysis was carried out later, and it reportedly showed fewer N-insertions in an Asian-associated ancestry cluster than the roughly 670-donor mean.

The CDR3 runs to 18 residues. CDR1 and CDR2 from the germline V gene are SGHAT and FQNNGV. Trimming removed 2 bases from V and 5 bases from J, with 25 bases in between. Primers included in the PCR were 60 Vbeta and 13 Jbeta primers. Repertoires were generated with immunoSEQ multiplex PCR, while TCRdb's copy carries only in-frame clones and drops some. The sample has around 130,000 clones, about 73% seen once. Notes on this clone: Its antigen is currently unknown.

As for the donors, each was a healthy bone marrow donor. The V gene is TRBV11-2, the J gene TRBJ2-7; possibly TRBD2 for D (5 bases). This sequence originates from a human donor in good health. The specimen was PBMCs. The CDR3 protein is CASSLKGGLLGAYDEQYF. The CDR3 nucleotides are TGTGCCAGCAGCTTAAAAGGAGGACTCCTAGGAGCCTACGACGAGCAGTACTTC.